This T cell receptor (beta chain) emerged from a study of blood T cell repertoires in COVID-19. Study-wide context: The origin of the acute and convalescent COVID-19 samples was the United States, Italy and Spain. Sources were T cells, B-cell-depleted T cells, or PBMCs; the material itself was cDNA or gDNA.

In this sample, this clone turned up a few times. This CDR3 region has 15 residues. V was clipped by 5 bases and J by 4 bases, with 15 bases between them. CDR1 is LNHDA and CDR2 is SQIVND in the germline V gene (reference sequence). Authors' data handling: The authors estimated nucleated cell counts from reference gene primer amplification. Method: immunoSEQ multiplex PCR; TCRdb's copy keeps in-frame clones and lacks some. From that table come the V and J calls and clone size; the DNA was used to work out D and trimming. The table lists approximately 200,000 clones, 81% of them singletons. Seattle patients were enrolled during active infection and followed longitudinally.

The chain employs TRBV19 and TRBJ1-5; no firm D call. The sequence derives from a woman over 75 with COVID-19, enrolled during active disease. The sequenced material came from peripheral blood. The CDR3 sequence: CASSGLTDTNQPQHF. For the CDR3, the DNA is TGTGCCAGTAGTGGGCTCACTGACACGAATCAGCCCCAGCATTTT.